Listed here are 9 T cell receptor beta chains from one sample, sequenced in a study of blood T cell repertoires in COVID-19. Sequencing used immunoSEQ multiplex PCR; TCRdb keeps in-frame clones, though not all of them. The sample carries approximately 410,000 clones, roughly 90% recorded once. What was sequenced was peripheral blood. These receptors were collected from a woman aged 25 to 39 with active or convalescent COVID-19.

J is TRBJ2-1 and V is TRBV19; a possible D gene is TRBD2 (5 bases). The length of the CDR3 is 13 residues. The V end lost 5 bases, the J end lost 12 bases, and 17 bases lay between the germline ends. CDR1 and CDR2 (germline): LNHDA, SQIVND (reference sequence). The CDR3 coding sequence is TGTGCCAGTAGTCATAACCGGGAAATCGGGCAGTTCTTC. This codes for CASSHNREIGQFF.

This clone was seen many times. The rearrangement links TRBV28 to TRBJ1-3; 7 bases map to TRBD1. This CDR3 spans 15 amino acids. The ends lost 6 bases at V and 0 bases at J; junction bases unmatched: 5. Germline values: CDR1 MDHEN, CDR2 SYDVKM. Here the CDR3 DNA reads TGTGCCAGCAGATCAACAGGGGCCTCTGGAAACACCATATATTTT. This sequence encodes CASRSTGASGNTIYF. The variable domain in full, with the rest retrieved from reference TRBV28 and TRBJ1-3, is DVKVTQSSRYLVKRTGEKVFLECVQDMDHENMFWYRQDPGLGLRLIYFSYDVKMKEKGDIPEGYSVSREKKERFSLILESASTNQTSMYLCASRSTGASGNTIYFGEGSWLTVV.

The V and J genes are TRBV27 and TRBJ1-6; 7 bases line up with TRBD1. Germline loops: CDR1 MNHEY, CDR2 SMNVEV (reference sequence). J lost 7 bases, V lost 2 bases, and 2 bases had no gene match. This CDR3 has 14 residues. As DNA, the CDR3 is TGTGCCAGCAGTTTAGGGACAGCGAATTCACCCCTCCACTTT. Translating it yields CASSLGTANSPLHF.

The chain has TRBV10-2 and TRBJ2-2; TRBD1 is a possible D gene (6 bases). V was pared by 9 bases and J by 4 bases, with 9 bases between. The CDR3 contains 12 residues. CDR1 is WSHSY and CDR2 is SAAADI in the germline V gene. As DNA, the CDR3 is TGCGCCAGTGGACAGCTCACCGGGGAGCTGTTTTTT. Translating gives CASGQLTGELFF.

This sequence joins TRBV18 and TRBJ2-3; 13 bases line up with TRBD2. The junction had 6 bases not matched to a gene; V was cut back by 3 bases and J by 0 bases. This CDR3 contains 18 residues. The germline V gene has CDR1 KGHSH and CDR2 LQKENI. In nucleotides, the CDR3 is TGTGCCAGCTCACCGGTGGGACTAGCGGGGTCTAGCACAGATACGCAGTATTTT. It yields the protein CASSPVGLAGSSTDTQYF.

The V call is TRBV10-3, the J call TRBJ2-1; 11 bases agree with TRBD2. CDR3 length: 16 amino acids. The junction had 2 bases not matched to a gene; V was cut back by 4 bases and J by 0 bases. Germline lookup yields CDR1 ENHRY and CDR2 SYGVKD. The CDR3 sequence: CAISGTSGSSYNEQFF. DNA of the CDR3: TGTGCCATCAGTGGTACTAGCGGGAGCTCCTACAATGAGCAGTTCTTC.

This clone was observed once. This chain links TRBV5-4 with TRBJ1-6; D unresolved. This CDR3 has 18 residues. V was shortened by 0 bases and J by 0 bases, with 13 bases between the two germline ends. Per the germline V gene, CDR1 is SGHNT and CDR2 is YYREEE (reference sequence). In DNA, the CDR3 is TGTGCCAGCAGCTTGGGAGGGTACACCTCCTCCTATAATTCACCCCTCCACTTT. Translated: CASSLGGYTSSYNSPLHF.

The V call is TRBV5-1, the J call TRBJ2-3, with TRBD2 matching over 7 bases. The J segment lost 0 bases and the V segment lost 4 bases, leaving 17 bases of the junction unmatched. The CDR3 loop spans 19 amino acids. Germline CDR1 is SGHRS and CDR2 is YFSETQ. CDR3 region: CASSPGLLLSISSTDTQYF. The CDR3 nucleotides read TGCGCCAGCAGCCCGGGACTACTACTCTCCATTTCTAGCACAGATACGCAGTATTTT.

CDR3 coding DNA: TGTGCCAGCAGGCGTCCGGGACAGGGTTCAGGAGGCTACACCTTC. This translates into CASRRPGQGSGGYTF. V usage is TRBV11-2 and J usage is TRBJ1-2; the match to TRBD1 covers 9 bases. CDR1 is SGHAT, CDR2 FQNNGV, per germline. V trimming: 6 bases; J trimming: 8 bases; junction bases outside the gene matches: 13. The CDR3 length is 15 residues.